This TCR beta chain was captured by sequencing in a study of blood T cell repertoires in COVID-19. V gave up 1 base and J gave up 3 bases, with 16 bases separating them. The CDR3 sequence is 16 residues long. Germline V CDR1 and CDR2: MGHRA, YSYEKL. Per the original data handling: Amplifying reference gene primers gave estimates of nucleated cell counts. TCRdb keeps only in-frame clones here, not all; method: immunoSEQ multiplex PCR. The D gene and trimming were derived from the DNA, and the V and J assignments and clone size from that table. This table has around 280,000 clones, around nine tenths appearing once.

The chain combines TRBV4-1 with TRBJ2-7, with D possibly being TRBD2 (6 bases). The receptor was isolated from a woman under 40 with COVID-19, enrolled during active disease. Material: peripheral blood. Here the CDR3 reads CASSQARSSENYEQYF. The CDR3 DNA follows: TGCGCCAGCAGCCAAGCTCGGTCTAGCGAGAACTACGAGCAGTACTTC.